The 21 T cell receptor beta chains in this list originate from one sample, sequenced in a study of blood T cell repertoires in COVID-19 (dated by TCRdb to the early 2020s). Library prep was done by the immunoSEQ multiplex PCR assay. This is the immuneACCESS table as TCRdb keeps it, with only in-frame sequences that have V and J called. A part of the clones is gone; compared with another copy, unresolved V genes explain less than half, and the rest is unexplained. Recorded for this sample are about 250,000 clones; around 82% of them occurred a single time. Roughly 8.7% of the sample is taken by the ten largest. The specimen sequenced was peripheral blood. All receptors derive from a man aged 40-49 years with active or convalescent COVID-19.

This clone was seen a single time. The chain carries TRBV9 and TRBJ1-1; a possible D gene is TRBD1 (5 bases). Germline V gene lookup returns CDR1 SGDLS and CDR2 YYNGEE. The CDR3 sequence is 17 residues long. V dropped 0 bases and J dropped 1 base, with 16 bases sitting between them. CDR3 in amino acids: CASSVEEGPIWNTEAFF. DNA of the CDR3: TGTGCCAGCAGCGTAGAGGAGGGGCCGATATGGAACACTGAAGCTTTCTTT.

In this sample, this clone turned up a few times. V is TRBV7-2 and J is TRBJ1-1; tentative D call: TRBD1 (5 bases). The CDR3 has 15 residues. Trimming cost V 1 base and J 4 bases, with 13 bases left between them. CDR1 and CDR2 (germline): SGHTA, FQGNSA. CDR3 nucleotides: TGTGCCAGCAGCTTAGAATGGGGACTTCCCACTGAAGCTTTCTTT. Translation: CASSLEWGLPTEAFF.

The V and J genes are TRBV4-1 and TRBJ1-1; 9 nucleotides match TRBD1. Germline V lookup: CDR1 MGHRA, CDR2 YSYEKL. Trimming removed 0 bases from V and 1 base from J; junction bases left unmatched: 12. The CDR3 extends over 19 amino acids. The CDR3 nucleotides read TGCGCCAGCAGCCAAGATCCTTTTGGGGGACAGGGATGGAACACTGAAGCTTTCTTT. It yields the protein CASSQDPFGGQGWNTEAFF.

The chain has TRBV5-4 and TRBJ1-2; TRBD1 might be the D (6 bases). The CDR3 contains 15 residues. Germline V gives CDR1 SGHNT, CDR2 YYREEE (reference sequence). The ends were cut back, 4 bases at V and 8 bases at J, with 21 bases in the middle. The CDR3 nucleotides are TGTGCCAGCAGCCACGAGGGAAGGGCTGGGGGCGGCTACACCTTC. This gives the protein CASSHEGRAGGGYTF.

The chain joins TRBV19 to TRBJ1-2, with 7 bases identical to TRBD1. The trim removed 6 bases at V and 11 bases at J, leaving 18 bases unmatched. This CDR3 comprises 15 residues. Germline loops: CDR1 LNHDA, CDR2 SQIVND (reference sequence). The CDR3 DNA follows: TGTGCCAGTAGCCAACCCTACGACAGGGAGGTGGGTTACACCTTC. Amino acid sequence: CASSQPYDREVGYTF.

The sample holds a few counts of this clone. The chain combines TRBV19 with TRBJ1-4; D might be TRBD1 (5 bases). The germline V gene has CDR1 LNHDA and CDR2 SQIVND (reference sequence). The V end was cut by 0 bases, the J end by 6 bases, with 20 bases between. The CDR3 length is 18 residues. For the CDR3, the DNA is TGTGCCAGTAGTATAGATCTTTCATATGGGGCAGGAGATGAAAAACTGTTTTTT. It specifies CASSIDLSYGAGDEKLFF.

The rearrangement links TRBV10-1 to TRBJ1-3; D remains unclear. This CDR3 comprises 15 residues. Germline V gene data show CDR1 as WNHNN and CDR2 as SYGVQD (reference sequence). Between the trimmed V and J ends, which lost 8 bases and 0 bases, there was a span of 14 bases. CDR3 coding DNA: TGCGCCAGCTTCGAGTTACCGCTCTCTGGAAACACCATATATTTT. Amino acid sequence: CASFELPLSGNTIYF.

This rearrangement joins TRBV7-9 to TRBJ1-5; TRBD1 matches at 10 bases. V lost 0 bases, J lost 2 bases, and 1 base stayed unmatched. The CDR3 extends over 16 amino acids. Germline V CDR1 and CDR2: SEHNR, FQNEAQ (reference sequence). This CDR3 is CASSLAGTGGNQPQHF. CDR3 in DNA: TGTGCCAGCAGCTTAGCGGGGACAGGGGGCAATCAGCCCCAGCATTTT.

The chain employs TRBV28 and TRBJ1-1; D uncertain. The V and J ends lost 4 bases and 4 bases respectively, with 10 bases between them. Germline-derived CDR1 and CDR2 are MDHEN and SYDVKM. The CDR3 totals 13 residues. The CDR3 region is CASSWPGGTEAFF. In nucleotides, the CDR3 is TGTGCCAGCAGTTGGCCGGGAGGCACTGAAGCTTTCTTT.

The chain uses TRBV21-1 and TRBJ2-7; the table calls TRBD2, which could not be checked here. TRBV21-1 is annotated as a pseudogene. This CDR3 comprises 16 residues. The DNA of the CDR3 is TGTGCCAGCAGCCATACGTCTAGCGGGCATGCCTACGAGCAGTACTTC. Protein: CASSHTSSGHAYEQYF.

This chain connects TRBV5-1 to TRBJ2-3; D possibly corresponds to TRBD1 (6 bases). CDR3 length equals 17 residues. V was trimmed by 0 bases and J by 3 bases, leaving 17 bases between them. Germline CDR1 reads SGHRS; CDR2 reads YFSETQ. The CDR3 loop is CASSLGTATTGTDTQYF. CDR3 coding DNA: TGCGCCAGCAGCTTGGGGACGGCAACCACAGGGACAGATACGCAGTATTTT. The whole variable domain, filled in from reference TRBV5-1 and TRBJ2-3, reads KAGVTQTPRYLIKTRGQQVTLSCSPISGHRSVSWYQQTPGQGLQFLFEYFSETQRNKGNFPGRFSGRQFSNSRSEMNVSTLELGDSALYLCASSLGTATTGTDTQYFGPGTRLTVL.

The chain carries TRBV25-1 and TRBJ2-1; TRBD2 matches 11 bases. The CDR3 is 16 amino acids. Germline V CDR1 and CDR2: MGHDK, SYGVNS. V was clipped by 3 bases and J by 3 bases; unmatched bases: 4. The CDR3 region is CASSDPGLADYNEQFF. CDR3 bases: TGTGCCAGCAGTGACCCGGGACTAGCGGACTACAATGAGCAGTTCTTC. Filled out from reference TRBV25-1 and TRBJ2-1, the complete variable domain reads EADIYQTPRYLVIGTGKKITLECSQTMGHDKMYWYQQDPGMELHLIHYSYGVNSTEKGDLSSESTVSRIRTEHFPLTLESARPSHTSQYLCASSDPGLADYNEQFFGPGTRLTVL.

V and J are TRBV3-1 (or the pseudogene TRBV3-2) and TRBJ1-5, with a possible D match to TRBD1 (6 bases). The CDR3 covers 16 residues. Germline values: CDR1 LGHDT, CDR2 YNNKEL (reference sequence). V shed 1 base and J shed 1 base, with 11 bases lying between them. The CDR3 DNA is TGTGCCAGCAGCCAAGGTGCAGGGACAAGCAATCAGCCCCAGCATTTT. Encoded protein: CASSQGAGTSNQPQHF.

The CDR3 here is CASILTGLNTEAFF. The CDR3 region has the DNA TGTGCCAGCATCCTGACAGGGCTGAACACTGAAGCTTTCTTT. V is TRBV2 and J is TRBJ1-1; TRBD1 matches at 7 bases. Unmatched junction bases numbered 5, after V lost 7 bases and J lost 0 bases. Germline V gene data show CDR1 as SNHLY and CDR2 as FYNNEI. The CDR3 spans 14 residues. Together with reference TRBV2 and TRBJ1-1, the CDR3 gives the full variable domain: EPEVTQTPSHQVTQMGQEVILRCVPISNHLYFYWYRQILGQKVEFLVSFYNNEISEKSEIFDDQFSVERPDGSNFTLKIRSTKLEDSAMYFCASILTGLNTEAFFGQGTRLTVV.

The chain joins TRBV6-5 to TRBJ1-6, with D uncertain. The CDR3 consists of 13 residues. Per germline, CDR1 MNHEY and CDR2 SVGAGI. The V and J ends lost 6 bases and 5 bases respectively, with 8 bases between them. The DNA of the CDR3 is TGTGCCAGCAGAGCTAGCCATAATTCACCCCTCCACTTT. It yields the protein CASRASHNSPLHF.

This clone was seen a single time. The V call is TRBV4-2, the J call TRBJ1-1, with TRBD1 matching 8 bases. The CDR3 loop spans 15 amino acids. Germline V gene data show CDR1 as LGHNA and CDR2 as YNFKEQ. J was trimmed by 0 bases and V by 4 bases; bases with no gene match: 4. CDR3 DNA: TGTGCCAGCAGCCTGGACAGGGAGGTGAACACTGAAGCTTTCTTT. Translation gives CASSLDREVNTEAFF.

The chain has TRBV13 and TRBJ1-1, with no clear D. Germline lookup yields CDR1 PRHDT and CDR2 FYEKMQ (reference sequence). CDR3 size: 13 residues. V lost 4 bases and J lost 5, with 11 bases in between. CDR3 amino acids: CASSSPGGTEAFF. The CDR3 region has the DNA TGTGCCAGCAGCTCCCCAGGCGGGACTGAAGCTTTCTTT.

The gene calls are TRBV5-5 and TRBJ2-7, with D possibly being TRBD2 (5 bases). V was cut by 4 bases and J by 3 bases, with 11 bases left in between. The CDR3 consists of 13 residues. Germline V gene sequence: CDR1 SGHKS, CDR2 YYEKEE (reference sequence). CDR3 region: CASSEGSNYEQYF. The DNA of the CDR3 is TGTGCCAGCAGCGAAGGGAGCAACTACGAGCAGTACTTC.

The rearrangement joins TRBV9 to TRBJ2-2; possibly TRBD1 for D (6 bases). V dropped 6 bases and J dropped 6 bases, with 18 bases sitting between them. This CDR3 contains 15 residues. CDR1 is SGDLS and CDR2 is YYNGEE in the germline V gene. The CDR3 coding sequence is TGTGCCAGCAACCCCCGGGACACAAAGGCCGGGGAGCTGTTTTTT. Protein product: CASNPRDTKAGELFF.

The J gene is TRBJ1-3, the V gene TRBV2; a possible D gene is TRBD1 (5 bases). The V end was cut by 4 bases, the J end by 4 bases, with 11 bases between. From germline, CDR1 is SNHLY and CDR2 FYNNEI. The CDR3 is 14 amino acids. CDR3: CASSATRAGNTIYF. DNA of the CDR3: TGTGCCAGCAGTGCAACCAGGGCCGGAAACACCATATATTTT.

This chain uses TRBV2 with TRBJ1-1; 8 positions match TRBD1. V dropped 6 bases and J dropped 5; count of bases not matched to a gene: 11. CDR1 is SNHLY, CDR2 FYNNEI, per germline. The CDR3 covers 15 residues. The CDR3 spells CASRVTGERATEAFF. The CDR3 region has the DNA TGTGCCAGCAGGGTGACAGGGGAGCGAGCGACTGAAGCTTTCTTT.